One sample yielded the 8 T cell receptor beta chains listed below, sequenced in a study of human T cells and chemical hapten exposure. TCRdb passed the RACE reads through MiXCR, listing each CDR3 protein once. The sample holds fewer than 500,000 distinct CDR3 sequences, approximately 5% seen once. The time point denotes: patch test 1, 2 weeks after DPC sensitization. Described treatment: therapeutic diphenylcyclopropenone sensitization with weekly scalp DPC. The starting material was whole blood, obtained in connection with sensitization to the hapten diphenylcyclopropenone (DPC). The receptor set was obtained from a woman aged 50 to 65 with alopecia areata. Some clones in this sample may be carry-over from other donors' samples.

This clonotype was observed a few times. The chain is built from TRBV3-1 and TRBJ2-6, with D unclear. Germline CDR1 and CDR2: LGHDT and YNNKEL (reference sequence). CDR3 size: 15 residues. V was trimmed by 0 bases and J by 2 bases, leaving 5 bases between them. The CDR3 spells CASSQELAGANVLTF. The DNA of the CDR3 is TGTGCCAGCAGCCAAGAGCTAGCTGGGGCCAACGTCCTGACTTTC.

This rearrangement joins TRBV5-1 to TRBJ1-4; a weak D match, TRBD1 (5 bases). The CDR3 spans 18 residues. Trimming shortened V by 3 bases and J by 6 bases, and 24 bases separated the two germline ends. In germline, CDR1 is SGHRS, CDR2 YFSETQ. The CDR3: CASSSSFPGRSPHEKLFF. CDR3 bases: TGCGCCAGCAGCTCCTCATTTCCGGGACGCTCACCCCATGAAAAACTGTTTTTT.

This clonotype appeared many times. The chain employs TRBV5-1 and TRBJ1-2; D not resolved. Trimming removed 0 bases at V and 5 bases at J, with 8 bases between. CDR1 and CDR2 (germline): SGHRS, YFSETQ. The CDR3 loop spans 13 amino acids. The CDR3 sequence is CASSLEPEYGYTF. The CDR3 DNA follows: TGCGCCAGCAGCTTGGAGCCCGAATATGGCTACACCTTC.

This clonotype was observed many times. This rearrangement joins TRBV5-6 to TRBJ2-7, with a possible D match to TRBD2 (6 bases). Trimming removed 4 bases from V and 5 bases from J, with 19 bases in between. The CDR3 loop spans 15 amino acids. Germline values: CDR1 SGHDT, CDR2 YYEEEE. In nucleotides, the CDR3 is TGTGCCAGCAGCCGCGGGGCAGTGTTGGACCACGAGCAGTACTTC. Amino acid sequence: CASSRGAVLDHEQYF.

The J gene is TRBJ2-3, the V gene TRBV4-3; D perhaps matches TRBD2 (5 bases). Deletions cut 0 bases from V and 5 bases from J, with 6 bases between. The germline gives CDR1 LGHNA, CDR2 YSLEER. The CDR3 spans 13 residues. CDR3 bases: TGCGCCAGCAGCCAAGATGGGAGAGATACGCAGTATTTT. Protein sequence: CASSQDGRDTQYF.

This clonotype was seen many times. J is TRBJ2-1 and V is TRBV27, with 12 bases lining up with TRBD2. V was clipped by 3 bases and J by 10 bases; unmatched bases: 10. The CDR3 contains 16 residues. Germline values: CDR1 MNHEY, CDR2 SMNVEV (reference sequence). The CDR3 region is CASSLGASGRAQEQFF. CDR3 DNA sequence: TGTGCCAGCAGTTTGGGGGCTAGCGGGAGGGCCCAGGAGCAGTTCTTC.

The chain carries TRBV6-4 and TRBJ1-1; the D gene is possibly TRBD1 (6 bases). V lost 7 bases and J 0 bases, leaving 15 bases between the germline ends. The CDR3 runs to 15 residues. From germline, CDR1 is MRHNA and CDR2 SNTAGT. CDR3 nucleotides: TGTGCCAGCAATATAAGGGACACCATGAACACTGAAGCTTTCTTT. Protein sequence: CASNIRDTMNTEAFF.

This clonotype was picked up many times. DNA for the CDR3: TGTGCCAGCAGTTTAGTACTAGGGGGTAGCAATCAGCCCCAGCATTTT. This gives the protein CASSLVLGGSNQPQHF. This chain joins TRBV12-3 or TRBV12-4 and TRBJ1-5; D possibly corresponds to TRBD1 (6 bases). Deletions cut 1 base from V and 0 bases from J, with 10 bases between. This CDR3 comprises 16 residues.